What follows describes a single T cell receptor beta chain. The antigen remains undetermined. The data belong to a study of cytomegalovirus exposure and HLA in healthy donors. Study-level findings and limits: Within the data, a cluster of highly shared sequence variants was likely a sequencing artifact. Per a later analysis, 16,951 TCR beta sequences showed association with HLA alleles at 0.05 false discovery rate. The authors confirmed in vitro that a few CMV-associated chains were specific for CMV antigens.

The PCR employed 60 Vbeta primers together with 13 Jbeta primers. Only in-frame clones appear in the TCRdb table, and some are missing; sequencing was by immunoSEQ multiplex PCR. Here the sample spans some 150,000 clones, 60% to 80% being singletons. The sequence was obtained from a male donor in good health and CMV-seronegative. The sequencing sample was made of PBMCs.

The CDR3 loop reads CASSPRTSFNEQFF. The CDR3 DNA reads TGTGCCAGCTCACCGCGGACTAGCTTTAATGAGCAGTTCTTC. The rearrangement links TRBV18 to TRBJ2-1; 8 nucleotides agree with TRBD2. Germline lookup yields CDR1 KGHSH and CDR2 LQKENI. Germline trimming cut 3 bases from V and 7 bases from J; bases unmatched to any gene: 5. The CDR3 is made up of 14 amino acids.